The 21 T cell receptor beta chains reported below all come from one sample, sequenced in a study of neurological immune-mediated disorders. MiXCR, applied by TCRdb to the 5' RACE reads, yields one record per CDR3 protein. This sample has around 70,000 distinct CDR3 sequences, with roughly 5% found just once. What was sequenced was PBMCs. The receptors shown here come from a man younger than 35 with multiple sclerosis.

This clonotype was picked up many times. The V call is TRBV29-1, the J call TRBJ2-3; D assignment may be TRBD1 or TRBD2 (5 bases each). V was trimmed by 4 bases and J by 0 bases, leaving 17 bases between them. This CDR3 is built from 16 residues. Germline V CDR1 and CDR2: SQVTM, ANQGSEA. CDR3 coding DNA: TGCAGCGTTGTATCATTTGGGACGCCCAGCACAGATACGCAGTATTTT. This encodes CSVVSFGTPSTDTQYF.

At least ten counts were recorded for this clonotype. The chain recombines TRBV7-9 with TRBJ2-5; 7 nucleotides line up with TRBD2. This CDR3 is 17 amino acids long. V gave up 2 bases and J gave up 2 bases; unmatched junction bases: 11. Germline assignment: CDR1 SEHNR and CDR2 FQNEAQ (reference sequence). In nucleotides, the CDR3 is TGTGCCAGCAGCTTACCCCCCTGGCGGGAGAGGCAAGAGACCCAGTACTTC. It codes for CASSLPPWRERQETQYF. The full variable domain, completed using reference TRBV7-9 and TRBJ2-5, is DTGVSQNPRHKITKRGQNVTFRCDPISEHNRLYWYRQTLGQGPEFLTYFQNEAQLEKSRLLSDRFSAERPKGSFSTLEIQRTEQGDSAMYLCASSLPPWRERQETQYFGPGTRLLVL.

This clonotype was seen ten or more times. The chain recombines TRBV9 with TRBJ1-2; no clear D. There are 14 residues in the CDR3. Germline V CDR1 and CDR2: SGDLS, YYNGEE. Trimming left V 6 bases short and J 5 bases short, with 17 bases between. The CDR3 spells CASTPATTGYGYTF. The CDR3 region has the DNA TGTGCCAGCACCCCCGCCACGACGGGGTATGGCTACACCTTC.

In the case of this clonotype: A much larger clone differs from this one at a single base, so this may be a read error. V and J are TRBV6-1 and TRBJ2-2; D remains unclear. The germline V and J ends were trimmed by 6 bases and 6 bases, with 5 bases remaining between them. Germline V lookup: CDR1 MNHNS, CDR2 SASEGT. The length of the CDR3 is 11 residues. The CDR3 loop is CASRKAGELFF. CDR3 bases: TGTGCCAGCAGAAAAGCCGGGGAGCTGTTTTTT.

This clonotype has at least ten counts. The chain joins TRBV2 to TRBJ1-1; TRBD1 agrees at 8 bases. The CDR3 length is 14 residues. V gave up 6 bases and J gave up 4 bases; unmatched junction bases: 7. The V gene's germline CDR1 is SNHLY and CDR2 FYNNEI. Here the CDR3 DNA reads TGTGCCAGCAGCCAGGGGGCCGAAGGCACTGAAGCTTTCTTT. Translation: CASSQGAEGTEAFF.

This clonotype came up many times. CDR3 protein: CASNFGPGLAYSYEQYF. The CDR3 nucleotides are TGTGCCAGCAACTTCGGACCGGGACTAGCGTACTCCTACGAGCAGTACTTC. The chain combines TRBV6-2 or TRBV6-3 with TRBJ2-7, with 10 nucleotides matching TRBD2. With 7 bases clipped from V and 0 bases from J, the junction kept 12 bases outside the gene matches. The CDR3 totals 17 residues. Germline V gene data show CDR1 as MNHEY and CDR2 as SVGEGT.

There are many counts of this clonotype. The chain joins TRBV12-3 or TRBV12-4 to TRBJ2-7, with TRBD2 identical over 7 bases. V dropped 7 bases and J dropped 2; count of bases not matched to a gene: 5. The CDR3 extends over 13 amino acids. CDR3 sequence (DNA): TGTGCCAGCACCCCTAGCGGAACCTACGAGCAGTACTTC. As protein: CASTPSGTYEQYF.

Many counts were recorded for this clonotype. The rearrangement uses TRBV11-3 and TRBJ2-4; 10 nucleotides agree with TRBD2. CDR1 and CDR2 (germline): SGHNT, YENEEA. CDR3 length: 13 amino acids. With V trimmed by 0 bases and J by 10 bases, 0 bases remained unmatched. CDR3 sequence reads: CASSLEAGGIQYF. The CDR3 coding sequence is TGTGCCAGCAGCTTAGAAGCGGGAGGGATTCAGTACTTC.

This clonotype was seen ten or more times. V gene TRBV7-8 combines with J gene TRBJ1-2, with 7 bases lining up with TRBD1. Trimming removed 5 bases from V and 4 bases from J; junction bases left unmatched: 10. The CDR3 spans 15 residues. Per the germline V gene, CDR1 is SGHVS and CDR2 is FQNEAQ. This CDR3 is CASSVNRGRGYGYTF. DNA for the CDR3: TGTGCCAGCAGCGTAAACAGGGGTCGGGGCTATGGCTACACCTTC.

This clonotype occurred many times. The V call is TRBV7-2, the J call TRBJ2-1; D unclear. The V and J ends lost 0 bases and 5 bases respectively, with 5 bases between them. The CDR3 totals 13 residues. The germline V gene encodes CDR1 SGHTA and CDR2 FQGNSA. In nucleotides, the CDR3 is TGTGCCAGCAGCTTAGCACAGCACAATGAGCAGTTCTTC. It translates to CASSLAQHNEQFF.

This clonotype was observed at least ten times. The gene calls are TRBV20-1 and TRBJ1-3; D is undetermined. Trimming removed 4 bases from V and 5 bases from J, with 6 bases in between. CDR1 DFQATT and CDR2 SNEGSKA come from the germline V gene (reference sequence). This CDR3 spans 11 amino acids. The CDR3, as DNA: TGCAGTGCTATGTTGAGAAACACCATATATTTT. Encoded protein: CSAMLRNTIYF.

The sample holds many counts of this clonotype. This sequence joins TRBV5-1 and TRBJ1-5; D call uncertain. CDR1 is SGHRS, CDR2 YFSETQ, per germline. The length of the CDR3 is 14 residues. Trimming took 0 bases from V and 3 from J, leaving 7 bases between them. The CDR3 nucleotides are TGCGCCAGCAGCTTGGGACACATCAATCAGCCCCAGCATTTT. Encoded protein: CASSLGHINQPQHF.

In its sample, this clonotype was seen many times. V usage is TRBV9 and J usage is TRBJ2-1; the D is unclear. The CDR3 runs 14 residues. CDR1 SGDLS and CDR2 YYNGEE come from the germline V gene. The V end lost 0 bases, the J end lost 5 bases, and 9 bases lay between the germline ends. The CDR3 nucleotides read TGTGCCAGCAGCGTAGAACTTTTCGACAATGAGCAGTTCTTC. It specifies CASSVELFDNEQFF.

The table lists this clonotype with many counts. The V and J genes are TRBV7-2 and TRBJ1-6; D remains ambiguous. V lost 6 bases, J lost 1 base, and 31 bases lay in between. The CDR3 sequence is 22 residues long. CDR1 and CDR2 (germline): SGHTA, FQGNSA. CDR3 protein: CASSRTPIARTRDWSYNSPLHF. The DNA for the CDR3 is TGTGCCAGCAGTCGAACCCCGATAGCTAGGACGAGAGACTGGTCCTATAATTCACCCCTCCACTTT.

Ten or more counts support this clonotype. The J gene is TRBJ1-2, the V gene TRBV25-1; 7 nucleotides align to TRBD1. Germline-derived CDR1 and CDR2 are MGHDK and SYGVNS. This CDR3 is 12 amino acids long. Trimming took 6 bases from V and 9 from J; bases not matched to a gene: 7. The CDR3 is CASRLGGGRYTF. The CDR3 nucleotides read TGTGCCAGCAGGTTAGGGGGCGGTCGCTACACCTTC.

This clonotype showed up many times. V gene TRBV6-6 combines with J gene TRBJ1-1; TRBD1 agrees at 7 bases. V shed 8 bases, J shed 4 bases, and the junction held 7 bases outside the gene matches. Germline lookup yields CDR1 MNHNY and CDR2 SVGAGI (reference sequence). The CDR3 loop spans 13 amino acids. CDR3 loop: CASLHRGATEAFF. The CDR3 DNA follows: TGTGCCAGCTTGCACAGGGGAGCCACTGAAGCTTTCTTT.

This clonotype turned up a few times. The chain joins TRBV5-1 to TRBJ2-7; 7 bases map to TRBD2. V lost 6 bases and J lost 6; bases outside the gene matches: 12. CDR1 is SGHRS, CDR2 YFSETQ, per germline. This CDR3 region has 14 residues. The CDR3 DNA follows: TGCGCCAGCACAGGGCGGGGGAGTCTCGGCGAGCAGTACTTC. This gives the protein CASTGRGSLGEQYF.

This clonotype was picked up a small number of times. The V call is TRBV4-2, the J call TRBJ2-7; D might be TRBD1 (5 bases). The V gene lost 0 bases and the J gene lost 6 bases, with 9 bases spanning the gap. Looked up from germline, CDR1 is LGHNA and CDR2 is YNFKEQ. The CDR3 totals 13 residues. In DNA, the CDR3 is TGTGCCAGCAGCCAAGACAGGGCAACCGAGCAGTACTTC. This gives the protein CASSQDRATEQYF.

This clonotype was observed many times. This CDR3 is CSARDINYGYTF. The DNA of the CDR3 is TGCAGTGCTAGAGACATAAACTATGGCTACACCTTC. This chain joins TRBV20-1 and TRBJ1-2; D unresolved. Germline CDR1 and CDR2: DFQATT and SNEGSKA (reference sequence). Trimming removed 0 bases at V and 2 bases at J, with 4 bases between. The CDR3 is made up of 12 amino acids.

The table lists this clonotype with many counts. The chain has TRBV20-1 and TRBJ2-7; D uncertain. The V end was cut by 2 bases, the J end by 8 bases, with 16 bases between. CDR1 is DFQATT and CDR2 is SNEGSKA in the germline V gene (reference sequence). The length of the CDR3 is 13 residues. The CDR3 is CSARSRLSIQQYF. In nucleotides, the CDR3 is TGCAGTGCTAGATCCCGGCTTTCTATTCAGCAGTACTTC.

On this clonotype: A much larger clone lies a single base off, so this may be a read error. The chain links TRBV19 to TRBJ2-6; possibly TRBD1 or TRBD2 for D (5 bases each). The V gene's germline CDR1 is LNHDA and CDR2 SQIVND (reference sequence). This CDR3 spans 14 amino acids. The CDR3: CASSAGSGAKVLTF. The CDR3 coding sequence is TGTGCCAGTAGTGCGGGTTCTGGGGCCAAAGTCCTGACTTTC.